This T cell receptor beta chain originates from a study of vaccination and CD4 T cells after COVID-19. Study at large: The cells were exposed to overlapping spike peptides originating from SARS-CoV-2, HCoV-NL63, HCoV-OC43 and HCoV-229E for stimulation.

As to this clonotype: The target antigen is unknown.

Germline lookup yields CDR1 MNHEY and CDR2 SMNVEV (reference sequence). The CDR3 totals 16 residues. V lost 5 bases to trimming and J lost 4 bases; unmatched junction nucleotides: 8. The Oncomine TCR Beta short-read assay sequenced DNA from cultured CD4+ T cells. Genomic DNA was isolated from CD4+ T cells that had been cultured. TCRdb recomputed calls from the PCR reads with MiXCR, one row per CDR3 protein. The sample yields over 15,000 distinct CDR3 sequences, about three quarters seen once. Treatment indicated: approximately nine-day PBMC culture with coronavirus spike peptide pools or control peptides (ViraFEST assay). ViraFEST used peptide pools to expand antigen-specific T cells and subsequently sequenced their TCRs.

The rearrangement joins TRBV27 to TRBJ2-3; 11 bases line up with TRBD1. Sequencing input: CD4+ T cells from blood, cultured in vitro. The clonotype was recovered from a human donor who had recovered from COVID-19. The CDR3 DNA sequence: TGTGCCAGCAGTCTCGATCGGACAGGGGGCGCAGATACGCAGTATTTT. Translation: CASSLDRTGGADTQYF.